What follows are 9 T cell receptor beta chains derived from one specimen sequenced in a study of T-cell reconstitution after alpha-beta-depleted transplantation in children. The library targeted TCRbeta and was prepared with unique molecular identifiers. One entry per CDR3 protein, called by TCRdb with MiXCR from the PCR reads. The data contain 600,000 to 700,000 distinct CDR3 sequences, roughly 17% of them singletons. The starting material was PBMCs from the stem cell graft donor, obtained from the stem cell graft. The source of these receptors is a human donor who donated a stem cell graft to a child with acute myeloid leukemia.

This clonotype was counted at least ten times. The CDR3 nucleotides are TGTGCCAGCAGCTTGGGGACGGGACAGTCCTATGGCTACACCTTC. It translates to CASSLGTGQSYGYTF. The chain joins TRBV5-6 to TRBJ1-2, with TRBD1 matching 7 bases. Germline V gene lookup returns CDR1 SGHDT and CDR2 YYEEEE. The ends lost 0 bases at V and 4 bases at J; junction bases unmatched: 6. This CDR3 is 15 amino acids long.

This clonotype was found many times. V gene TRBV4-2 combines with J gene TRBJ1-2; D call uncertain. Per the germline V gene, CDR1 is LGHNA and CDR2 is YNFKEQ. The V end was cut by 4 bases, the J end by 4 bases, with 13 bases between. CDR3 length equals 14 residues. The CDR3 DNA is TGTGCCAGCAGCCTCCCGGGGAGTCTCTATGGCTACACCTTC. Translation: CASSLPGSLYGYTF.

The sample holds a few counts of this clonotype. The chain links TRBV20-1 to TRBJ1-1; TRBD1 matches at 8 bases. The length of the CDR3 is 16 residues. J was trimmed by 6 bases and V by 3 bases; bases with no gene match: 15. Per germline, CDR1 DFQATT and CDR2 SNEGSKA (reference sequence). CDR3 residues: CSASRIIRGRNAEAFF. CDR3 nucleotide sequence: TGCAGTGCTAGTCGGATAATCAGGGGGCGTAATGCTGAAGCTTTCTTT.

This clonotype was recorded at least ten times. The chain employs TRBV5-1 and TRBJ1-1; D is ambiguous. Between the trimmed V and J ends, which lost 4 bases and 7 bases, there was a span of 17 bases. From germline, CDR1 is SGHRS and CDR2 YFSETQ. CDR3 size: 14 residues. CDR3 loop: CASSPSEGTSEAFF. The CDR3 nucleotides read TGCGCCAGCAGCCCCTCGGAAGGAACGAGTGAAGCTTTCTTT.

In this sample, this clonotype turned up many times. J is TRBJ2-1 and V is TRBV27; tentatively, D is TRBD1 (6 bases). In germline, CDR1 is MNHEY, CDR2 SMNVEV (reference sequence). The CDR3 has 16 amino acids. The germline V and J ends were trimmed by 3 bases and 4 bases, with 16 bases remaining between them. Here the CDR3 reads CASSFPVGQGYNEQFF. The CDR3 coding sequence is TGTGCCAGCAGTTTCCCCGTGGGCCAGGGGTACAATGAGCAGTTCTTC.

This clonotype was detected a few times. The V gene is TRBV7-2, the J gene TRBJ2-1, with TRBD1 identical over 9 bases. Germline V gene data show CDR1 as SGHTA and CDR2 as FQGNSA. Germline trimming cut 5 bases from V and 8 bases from J; bases unmatched to any gene: 10. The CDR3 is 15 residues long. The CDR3 loop is CASSPRTGEMYEQFF. For the CDR3, the DNA is TGTGCCAGCAGCCCACGGACAGGGGAGATGTATGAGCAGTTCTTC.

In its sample, this clonotype was seen many times. The rearrangement joins TRBV29-1 to TRBJ2-1, with a weak D call TRBD1 (6 bases). There are 14 residues in the CDR3. CDR1 is SQVTM, CDR2 ANQGSEA, per germline. V dropped 5 bases and J dropped 9 bases, with 20 bases sitting between them. The DNA of the CDR3 is TGCAGCGTTCCGGGACAAGGGGGTAGGGGTGAGCAGTTCTTC. Protein product: CSVPGQGGRGEQFF.

This clonotype was seen only a few times. V gene TRBV5-1 combines with J gene TRBJ1-1; perhaps TRBD1 as D (5 bases). The CDR3 extends over 13 amino acids. V was trimmed by 0 bases and J by 6 bases, leaving 9 bases between them. The germline V gene has CDR1 SGHRS and CDR2 YFSETQ. This CDR3 is CASSLERGAEAFF. The CDR3 DNA reads as TGCGCCAGCAGCTTGGAAAGGGGAGCTGAAGCTTTCTTT.

The chain is built from TRBV7-6 and TRBJ2-1; no clear D gene. CDR1 and CDR2 from the germline V gene are SGHVS and FNYEAQ. V was cut by 4 bases and J by 9 bases, with 13 bases left in between. The CDR3 is 13 amino acids. The CDR3 is CASSSTLMGEQFF. Here the CDR3 DNA reads TGTGCCAGCAGCTCAACGCTCATGGGTGAGCAGTTCTTC.